Presented here are 10 T cell receptor beta chains from one specimen sequenced in a study of blood T cell repertoires in COVID-19 (TCRdb year 2020). Receptor libraries were prepared by the immunoSEQ multiplex PCR assay. Here the immuneACCESS table is served through TCRdb, limited to in-frame sequences with V and J called. Missing clones are a known gap in these copies; in checked studies unresolved V genes cover under half, and the rest lacks a known reason. Counted in this sample were 50,000 to 65,000 clones; approximately 85% of them appeared once. The ten top clones hold roughly 16% of the sample. The sequencing sample was made of peripheral blood. Receptors were obtained from a human donor in a cohort sampled during active COVID-19.

This clone was picked up one time. The genes are TRBV3-1 (or the pseudogene TRBV3-2) and TRBJ1-4; no clear D gene. V lost 3 bases, J lost 4 bases, and 18 bases lay in between. Germline V gene lookup returns CDR1 LGHDT and CDR2 YNNKEL (reference sequence). The CDR3 contains 17 residues. Here the CDR3 DNA reads TGTGCCAGCAGCCACTTCAAACCGGGATGGATTAATGAAAAACTGTTTTTT. As protein: CASSHFKPGWINEKLFF.

The chain is built from TRBV5-4 and TRBJ2-7; maybe TRBD2 (6 bases). Trimming cost V 3 bases and J 0 bases, with 13 bases left between them. Looked up from germline, CDR1 is SGHNT and CDR2 is YYREEE (reference sequence). This CDR3 is built from 15 residues. CDR3 bases: TGTGCCAGCAGCTCCGGGACTCAAAGCTCCTACGAGCAGTACTTC. Translated: CASSSGTQSSYEQYF.

The chain has TRBV13 and TRBJ1-1; 10 nucleotides align to TRBD1. J was trimmed by 2 bases and V by 8 bases; bases with no gene match: 5. Germline CDR1 is PRHDT and CDR2 is FYEKMQ (reference sequence). This CDR3 contains 14 residues. The CDR3 loop is CASRDRGKNTEAFF. CDR3 bases: TGTGCCAGCCGGGACAGGGGTAAAAACACTGAAGCTTTCTTT.

This clone has more than one count but fewer than ten. The chain employs TRBV5-4 and TRBJ1-3; 7 nucleotides line up with TRBD1. The CDR3 has 14 residues. CDR1 is SGHNT, CDR2 YYREEE, per germline (reference sequence). J was trimmed by 2 bases and V by 5 bases; bases with no gene match: 4. Here the CDR3 DNA reads TGTGCCAGCAGTCGAGGGGGCACTGGAAACACCATATATTTT. It codes for CASSRGGTGNTIYF.

This chain joins TRBV5-4 and TRBJ2-1, with TRBD1 matching 12 bases. The J segment lost 4 bases and the V segment lost 6 bases, leaving 8 bases of the junction unmatched. The CDR3 is 16 residues long. Per germline, CDR1 SGHNT and CDR2 YYREEE (reference sequence). The CDR3 is CASTAGQGARYNEQFF. The CDR3 DNA follows: TGTGCCAGCACCGCGGGACAGGGGGCGAGGTACAATGAGCAGTTCTTC.

This clone was recorded a few times. The gene calls are TRBV5-4 and TRBJ1-1; D is ambiguous. Germline CDR1 and CDR2: SGHNT and YYREEE (reference sequence). The germline V and J ends were trimmed by 4 bases and 0 bases, with 7 bases remaining between them. This CDR3 spans 13 amino acids. CDR3 region: CASSPRVNTEAFF. In DNA, the CDR3 is TGTGCCAGCAGCCCGCGAGTGAACACTGAAGCTTTCTTT.

The chain links TRBV19 to TRBJ1-1; D call uncertain. Germline CDR1 reads LNHDA; CDR2 reads SQIVND (reference sequence). This CDR3 region has 13 residues. The germline V and J ends were trimmed by 0 bases and 1 base, with 3 bases remaining between them. The chain's CDR3 is CASSIEANTEAFF. In DNA, the CDR3 is TGTGCCAGTAGTATAGAGGCGAACACTGAAGCTTTCTTT.

This clone was seen a few times. The chain is built from TRBV5-1 and TRBJ1-5, with D possibly being TRBD1 (5 bases). The CDR3 sequence is 15 residues long. Trimming cost V 4 bases and J 0 bases, with 11 bases left between them. Germline values: CDR1 SGHRS, CDR2 YFSETQ. CDR3 bases: TGCGCCAGCAGCCCGGGGGGGATTAGCAATCAGCCCCAGCATTTT. Encoded protein: CASSPGGISNQPQHF.

The chain uses TRBV27 and TRBJ1-1, with 9 bases identical to TRBD1. This CDR3 has 15 residues. Germline V lookup: CDR1 MNHEY, CDR2 SMNVEV (reference sequence). Trimming cost V 6 bases and J 7 bases; bases outside gene matches: 12. The DNA of the CDR3 is TGTGCCAGCAGCTCGACAGGGGGTGGCCTAATTGAAGCTTTCTTT. Its protein is CASSSTGGGLIEAFF.

The CDR3 sequence is CAWSDKGATNEKLFF. CDR3 DNA: TGTGCCTGGAGCGATAAGGGGGCGACTAATGAAAAACTGTTTTTT. V and J are TRBV30 and TRBJ1-4, with TRBD1 matching over 7 bases. The CDR3 contains 15 residues. Germline CDR1 GTSNPN, CDR2 SVGIG (reference sequence). V shed 3 bases, J shed 2 bases, and the junction held 6 bases outside the gene matches.